The 14 T cell receptor beta chains presented below share a single source sample, sequenced in a study of regulatory T cells in long-lasting Graves disease. iRepertoire HTBI primers and Arm-PCR of CDR3 regions built TCR beta libraries. TCRdb redid the calling of the multiplex PCR reads with MiXCR, one entry per CDR3 protein. The data show approximately 490,000 distinct CDR3 sequences, under 20% seen once. Described time point: newly diagnosed GD, antithyroid drugs for less than 3 months. After RNA was extracted from PBMCs, the TCR library was made from it. The same sample was also used in a study of T cells in Graves' hyperthyroidism and ophthalmopathy.

Here the sequenced sample was peripheral blood mononuclear cells (PBMCs), taken at new diagnosis, from a patient treated with antithyroid drugs. These receptors all stem from a middle-aged man with Graves disease.

This clonotype was observed many times. The chain links TRBV9 to TRBJ2-7, with 11 positions matching TRBD2. CDR3 length: 15 residues. V shed 3 bases, J shed 3 bases, and the junction held 5 bases outside the gene matches. Per the germline V gene, CDR1 is SGDLS and CDR2 is YYNGEE. CDR3 coding DNA: TGTGCCAGCAGCGCAACCGGGACTAGCGGCTACGAGCAGTACTTC. Translated, it gives CASSATGTSGYEQYF. Full variable domain (outside the CDR3, taken from reference TRBV9 and TRBJ2-7): DSGVTQTPKHLITATGQRVTLRCSPRSGDLSVYWYQQSLDQGLQFLIQYYNGEERAKGNILERFSAQQFPDLHSELNLSSLELGDSALYFCASSATGTSGYEQYFGPGTRLTVT.

This clonotype came up many times. The chain couples TRBV7-9 to TRBJ2-1, with D tentatively TRBD1 or TRBD2 (5 bases each). V was trimmed by 6 bases and J by 7 bases, leaving 10 bases between them. Germline assignment: CDR1 SEHNR and CDR2 FQNEAQ (reference sequence). The CDR3 contains 12 residues. The CDR3 DNA reads as TGTGCCAGCAGGGGGGTACTGAATGAGCAGTTCTTC. It specifies CASRGVLNEQFF.

This clonotype was counted at least ten times. The chain is built from TRBV12-3 or TRBV12-4 and TRBJ2-1; tentatively, D is TRBD2 (6 bases). V was pared by 4 bases and J by 8 bases, with 15 bases between. The CDR3 covers 14 residues. The DNA for the CDR3 is TGTGCCAGCAGTTCCCGACTAGTTAGTGATGAGCAGTTCTTC. It encodes CASSSRLVSDEQFF.

This clonotype was seen at least ten times. The gene calls are TRBV24-1 and TRBJ2-3; TRBD1 aligns across 9 bases. V trimming: 4 bases; J trimming: 11 bases; junction bases outside the gene matches: 12. Per germline, CDR1 KGHDR and CDR2 SFDVKD. This CDR3 region has 15 residues. The CDR3 sequence is CATSDPWTGEKRQYF. The CDR3 DNA follows: TGTGCCACCAGTGACCCCTGGACAGGGGAGAAACGGCAGTATTTT.

This clonotype was seen at least ten times. The CDR3 DNA is TGTGCCAGCAGTGGAAGCGGGCGCCACAATGAGCAGTTCTTC. As protein: CASSGSGRHNEQFF. The J gene is TRBJ2-1, the V gene TRBV2; the D gene is possibly TRBD2 (6 bases). Germline V gene data show CDR1 as SNHLY and CDR2 as FYNNEI. The V end lost 4 bases, the J end lost 5 bases, and 12 bases lay between the germline ends. The CDR3 covers 14 residues.

This clonotype is medium-sized. V usage is TRBV27 and J usage is TRBJ1-2; D gene unclear. Trimming took 3 bases from V and 1 from J, leaving 6 bases between them. Germline loops: CDR1 MNHEY, CDR2 SMNVEV (reference sequence). This CDR3 is built from 13 residues. The CDR3 coding sequence is TGTGCCAGCAGTTTTGAGGGTAACTATGGCTACACCTTC. This encodes CASSFEGNYGYTF.

At least ten counts were recorded for this clonotype. The rearrangement joins TRBV28 to TRBJ2-1; TRBD2 matches 10 bases. The germline V gene has CDR1 MDHEN and CDR2 SYDVKM. The CDR3 is 16 amino acids. V lost 7 bases, J lost 4 bases, and 10 bases stayed unmatched. As DNA, the CDR3 is TGTGCCAGCAACCACCTAGCGGGAGTATCGTACAATGAGCAGTTCTTC. Protein product: CASNHLAGVSYNEQFF.

The chain combines TRBV12-5 with TRBJ1-2, with a weak D call TRBD1 (5 bases). Germline CDR1 and CDR2: LGHNT and FRNRAP. CDR3 length: 17 residues. V lost 0 bases and J lost 2, with 16 bases in between. The CDR3 region is CASGLVPLGPENYGYTF. The CDR3 DNA reads TGTGCTAGTGGTTTGGTTCCACTGGGACCGGAGAACTATGGCTACACCTTC.

The gene calls are TRBV7-8 and TRBJ1-3, with D perhaps matching TRBD1 (5 bases). Trimming shortened V by 4 bases and J by 0 bases, and 16 bases separated the two germline ends. The CDR3 totals 17 residues. Germline CDR1 and CDR2: SGHVS and FQNEAQ. The CDR3 loop is CASSSTLSRVSGNTIYF. In DNA form, the CDR3 reads TGTGCCAGCAGCTCCACCTTGAGCAGGGTCTCTGGAAACACCATATATTTT.

This clonotype has only one observation. The chain is built from TRBV6-5 and TRBJ2-4; 8 positions match TRBD2. V shed 4 bases, J shed 13 bases, and the junction held 12 bases outside the gene matches. The CDR3 has 14 residues. Germline V CDR1 and CDR2: MNHEY, SVGAGI. The CDR3, as DNA: TGTGCCAGCAGTTTTCTAGCGGGTCAGGGTGAGCAGTACTTC. This codes for CASSFLAGQGEQYF.

V is TRBV28 and J is TRBJ1-2, with D unresolved. Germline V CDR1 and CDR2: MDHEN, SYDVKM. The CDR3 sequence is 13 residues long. V was pared by 3 bases and J by 5 bases, with 10 bases between. CDR3 in amino acids: CASSFDRGYGYTF. Here the CDR3 DNA reads TGTGCCAGCAGTTTCGACCGTGGGTATGGCTACACCTTC.

This clonotype occurred many times. V and J are TRBV11-3 and TRBJ2-5, with 7 bases aligning to TRBD1. The CDR3 totals 15 residues. V lost 2 bases and J lost 5; bases outside the gene matches: 8. CDR1 is SGHNT, CDR2 YENEEA, per germline. CDR3 sequence reads: CASSLRDRVRETQYF. The CDR3 coding sequence is TGTGCCAGCAGCTTACGTGACAGGGTCCGGGAGACCCAGTACTTC.

This clonotype was seen a handful of times. A far larger clone is one base from this, pointing to a likely read error. The chain is built from TRBV3-1 and TRBJ2-3; D ambiguous. Trimming stripped 5 bases from V and 2 bases from J, with 5 bases between. Germline V CDR1 and CDR2: LGHDT, YNNKEL (reference sequence). The CDR3 is 12 amino acids. The CDR3 here is CASSSTTDTQYF. The CDR3 DNA reads as TGTGCCAGCAGCTCGACCACAGATACGCAGTATTTT.

This clonotype was detected only a few times. This chain joins TRBV18 and TRBJ1-2; 8 positions match TRBD1. Germline V CDR1 and CDR2: KGHSH, LQKENI. The CDR3 has 15 residues. J was trimmed by 4 bases and V by 3 bases; bases with no gene match: 7. CDR3 residues: CASSPTGTGVYGYTF. CDR3 in DNA: TGTGCCAGCTCACCTACTGGGACAGGAGTCTATGGCTACACCTTC.